These 26 T cell receptor beta chains share one sample of origin, sequenced in a study of cytomegalovirus exposure and HLA in healthy donors. TCRdb keeps only in-frame clones here, not all; method: immunoSEQ multiplex PCR. The repertoire holds around 300,000 clones, with roughly 85% as singletons. The sample comprised PBMCs. The origin of the receptors is a woman under 30 in good health and CMV-seronegative.

CDR3 bases: TGTGCCAGTAGTATTTTACAGCTCAATCAGCCCCAGCATTTT. Protein sequence: CASSILQLNQPQHF. The V call is TRBV19, the J call TRBJ1-5, with D unresolved. V gave up 3 bases and J gave up 3 bases, with 9 bases separating them. Germline CDR1 is LNHDA and CDR2 is SQIVND (reference sequence). There are 14 residues in the CDR3.

V is TRBV7-9 and J is TRBJ1-4, with 7 bases fitting TRBD1. The CDR3 is 16 residues long. Germline CDR1 and CDR2: SEHNR and FQNEAQ (reference sequence). V trimming: 6 bases; J trimming: 5 bases; junction bases outside the gene matches: 12. The CDR3 nucleotides read TGTGCCAGCAGAGCCGGGACAGCCAAACCGAATGAAAAACTGTTTTTT. Residues: CASRAGTAKPNEKLFF.

The rearrangement uses TRBV30 and TRBJ2-7; 7 positions agree with TRBD2. Looked up from germline, CDR1 is GTSNPN and CDR2 is SVGIG (reference sequence). The CDR3 is made up of 15 amino acids. V lost 2 bases and J lost 1; bases outside the gene matches: 8. DNA for the CDR3: TGTGCCTGGAGTACGAGGACTAGACCTTCCTACGAGCAGTACTTC. Translation: CAWSTRTRPSYEQYF.

This clone was detected only a few times. This chain connects TRBV6-4 to TRBJ2-1; 7 nucleotides align to TRBD2. V lost 4 bases, J lost 15 bases, and 9 bases stayed unmatched. Looked up from germline, CDR1 is MRHNA and CDR2 is SNTAGT. The CDR3 is 12 amino acids. The CDR3 region has the DNA TGTGCCAGCAGTGGGTCCGGGACTAAGCCGTTCTTC. Translating gives CASSGSGTKPFF.

The V call is TRBV7-9, the J call TRBJ2-3, with 7 bases lining up with TRBD2. In germline, CDR1 is SEHNR, CDR2 FQNEAQ (reference sequence). V was pared by 4 bases and J by 1 base, with 8 bases of the junction left unmatched. This CDR3 spans 16 amino acids. CDR3 in DNA: TGTGCCAGCAGCTCGAAGGGCGGGAGAGGCACAGATACGCAGTATTTT. It codes for CASSSKGGRGTDTQYF.

V usage is TRBV30 and J usage is TRBJ2-2; a weak D match, TRBD1 (6 bases). Trimming took 5 bases from V and 0 from J, leaving 10 bases between them. Germline loops: CDR1 GTSNPN, CDR2 SVGIG (reference sequence). The CDR3 has 14 amino acids. Here the CDR3 reads CAWQQGTNTGELFF. CDR3 coding DNA: TGTGCCTGGCAGCAGGGGACGAACACCGGGGAGCTGTTTTTT.

J is TRBJ2-1 and V is TRBV19; D is ambiguous. The CDR3 extends over 15 amino acids. V gave up 7 bases and J gave up 0 bases, with 13 bases separating them. Germline CDR1 reads LNHDA; CDR2 reads SQIVND (reference sequence). The CDR3 sequence is CASTSLTSSYNEQFF. The DNA for the CDR3 is TGTGCCAGTACTAGTCTAACAAGCTCCTACAATGAGCAGTTCTTC.

This clone was seen a few times. The J gene is TRBJ2-7, the V gene TRBV2; 13 bases are a match to TRBD2. J gave up 5 bases and V 3 bases, and 4 bases lay outside the gene matches. The CDR3 consists of 15 residues. CDR1 and CDR2 from the germline V gene are SNHLY and FYNNEI. The CDR3 protein is CASSEGTSGTNEQYF. In DNA, the CDR3 is TGTGCCAGCAGTGAGGGGACTAGCGGGACCAACGAGCAGTACTTC.

This sequence joins TRBV11-2 and TRBJ1-1; no definite D call. Germline V gene data show CDR1 as SGHAT and CDR2 as FQNNGV. The CDR3 is 11 residues long. V was pared by 2 bases and J by 11 bases, with 9 bases between. This CDR3 is CASSLSLPAFF. The CDR3 bases are TGTGCCAGCAGCTTAAGCTTGCCGGCTTTCTTT.

The rearrangement uses TRBV27 and TRBJ1-1; 8 positions agree with TRBD1. Trimming took 2 bases from V and 5 from J; bases not matched to a gene: 4. The germline CDR1 and CDR2 sequences are MNHEY and SMNVEV (reference sequence). This CDR3 is 14 amino acids long. CDR3 in amino acids: CASSLGRGQTEAFF. Here the CDR3 DNA reads TGTGCCAGCAGTTTAGGCAGGGGGCAAACTGAAGCTTTCTTT.

The V and J genes are TRBV9 and TRBJ2-1; the match to TRBD2 covers 11 bases. V gave up 0 bases and J gave up 2 bases; unmatched junction bases: 7. Germline V gene lookup returns CDR1 SGDLS and CDR2 YYNGEE. CDR3 length: 18 residues. CDR3 region: CASSVASVGLAAYNEQFF. CDR3 DNA: TGTGCCAGCAGCGTAGCCTCAGTGGGACTAGCGGCCTACAATGAGCAGTTCTTC.

This sequence joins TRBV27 and TRBJ2-5; possible D gene TRBD1, 6 bases. V was cut by 2 bases and J by 5 bases, with 12 bases left in between. The germline gives CDR1 MNHEY, CDR2 SMNVEV (reference sequence). The CDR3 has 14 residues. CDR3 amino acids: CASSLQGRWETQYF. As DNA, the CDR3 is TGTGCCAGCAGTTTACAGGGGCGGTGGGAGACCCAGTACTTC.

J is TRBJ1-2 and V is TRBV28; D not certain. Trimming took 2 bases from V and 7 from J, leaving 14 bases between them. This CDR3 region has 14 residues. From germline, CDR1 is MDHEN and CDR2 SYDVKM. In nucleotides, the CDR3 is TGTGCCAGCAGTTTAGACACCGGGGAGGTTGGCTACACCTTC. Residues: CASSLDTGEVGYTF.

CDR3 DNA: TGTGCCTGGAGTGTGGGGGGGGCCGCCAAAAACATTCAGTACTTC. This encodes CAWSVGGAAKNIQYF. The rearrangement links TRBV30 to TRBJ2-4, with D maybe TRBD2 (7 bases). This CDR3 region has 15 residues. Germline loops: CDR1 GTSNPN, CDR2 SVGIG (reference sequence). V was clipped by 0 bases and J by 1 base, with 10 bases between them.

V and J are TRBV28 and TRBJ2-7; the match to TRBD1 covers 7 bases. Per the germline V gene, CDR1 is MDHEN and CDR2 is SYDVKM. After removal of 5 bases from V and 1 base from J, the junction contained 8 bases not matched to a gene. CDR3 length equals 15 residues. The CDR3 sequence: CASSPQGEGSYEQYF. CDR3 DNA: TGTGCCAGCAGTCCTCAGGGGGAAGGGTCCTACGAGCAGTACTTC.

The V gene is TRBV5-1, the J gene TRBJ2-5; 7 bases fit TRBD2. J lost 4 bases, V lost 4 bases, and 13 bases had no gene match. This CDR3 is built from 16 residues. The germline CDR1 and CDR2 sequences are SGHRS and YFSETQ. The chain's CDR3 is CASSTSVGGPGETQYF. The CDR3 DNA reads as TGCGCCAGCAGCACCTCGGTGGGAGGGCCCGGAGAGACCCAGTACTTC.

V is TRBV13 and J is TRBJ2-3, with unresolved D. This CDR3 region has 11 residues. The germline gives CDR1 PRHDT, CDR2 FYEKMQ (reference sequence). V was shortened by 5 bases and J by 5 bases, with 5 bases between the two germline ends. The CDR3 is CASSQVDTQYF. The CDR3 DNA is TGTGCCAGCAGCCAGGTAGATACGCAGTATTTT.

V gene TRBV25-1 combines with J gene TRBJ2-1, with a possible D match to TRBD2 (6 bases). Germline CDR1 is MGHDK and CDR2 is SYGVNS. Trimming cost V 2 bases and J 7 bases, with 15 bases left between them. The CDR3 is 15 residues long. Here the CDR3 DNA reads TGTGCCAGCAGTGAACCGGGCGGTAGCGGTAATGAGCAGTTCTTC. Protein sequence: CASSEPGGSGNEQFF.

This sequence joins TRBV4-1 and TRBJ2-6; D perhaps matches TRBD1 (6 bases). Germline V CDR1 and CDR2: MGHRA, YSYEKL. V was pared by 4 bases and J by 6 bases, with 16 bases between. CDR3 size: 16 residues. The CDR3 DNA follows: TGCGCCAGCAGCCCACAGGGATCCCTCTTGGCCAACGTCCTGACTTTC. This encodes CASSPQGSLLANVLTF.

The gene calls are TRBV5-1 and TRBJ2-3, with D unclear. This CDR3 has 14 amino acids. From germline, CDR1 is SGHRS and CDR2 YFSETQ. The V and J ends lost 0 bases and 2 bases respectively, with 7 bases between them. CDR3 protein: CASSLGSVTDTQYF. The CDR3 bases are TGCGCCAGCAGCTTGGGTTCAGTCACAGATACGCAGTATTTT.

This chain joins TRBV28 and TRBJ2-7; 7 nucleotides line up with TRBD1. Per the germline V gene, CDR1 is MDHEN and CDR2 is SYDVKM. The CDR3 totals 12 residues. The J segment lost 7 bases and the V segment lost 6 bases, leaving 6 bases of the junction unmatched. CDR3 sequence reads: CASRTGQREQYF. The DNA for the CDR3 is TGTGCCAGCAGAACGGGACAGAGGGAGCAGTACTTC. Filled out from reference TRBV28 and TRBJ2-7, the complete variable domain reads DVKVTQSSRYLVKRTGEKVFLECVQDMDHENMFWYRQDPGLGLRLIYFSYDVKMKEKGDIPEGYSVSREKKERFSLILESASTNQTSMYLCASRTGQREQYFGPGTRLTVT.

This sequence joins TRBV6-4 and TRBJ2-1, with D perhaps TRBD1 (6 bases). CDR3 length equals 13 residues. V dropped 0 bases and J dropped 8 bases, with 8 bases sitting between them. Germline loops: CDR1 MRHNA, CDR2 SNTAGT. CDR3 in amino acids: CASSDSRGYEQFF. The CDR3 DNA reads TGTGCCAGCAGTGACTCGAGGGGGTATGAGCAGTTCTTC.

The gene calls are TRBV4-1 and TRBJ2-3; weak D call: TRBD1 (5 bases). This CDR3 is built from 15 residues. Germline V gene lookup returns CDR1 MGHRA and CDR2 YSYEKL. Trimming took 0 bases from V and 6 from J, leaving 13 bases between them. CDR3 protein: CASSQDQQVLDTQYF. The CDR3 region has the DNA TGCGCCAGCAGCCAAGATCAACAGGTCCTGGATACGCAGTATTTT.

V and J are TRBV9 and TRBJ2-1; 9 bases are shared with TRBD2. CDR3 length equals 16 residues. The germline V gene has CDR1 SGDLS and CDR2 YYNGEE. V lost 2 bases, J lost 4 bases, and 7 bases stayed unmatched. CDR3 DNA sequence: TGTGCCAGCAGCGTGAGCGGGGGGATATATTACAATGAGCAGTTCTTC. This encodes CASSVSGGIYYNEQFF.

The chain uses TRBV27 and TRBJ1-2; D not resolved. This CDR3 has 12 residues. Trimming cost V 7 bases and J 3 bases, with 9 bases left between them. In germline, CDR1 is MNHEY, CDR2 SMNVEV (reference sequence). CDR3 bases: TGTGCCAGCAAGTCGGGAGACTATGGCTACACCTTC. Its translation is CASKSGDYGYTF.

The sample holds one count of this clone. This sequence joins TRBV18 and TRBJ2-3; D possibly corresponds to TRBD1 (5 bases). The V and J ends lost 7 bases and 1 base respectively, with 12 bases between them. The CDR3 loop spans 14 amino acids. Germline-derived CDR1 and CDR2 are KGHSH and LQKENI. Written as DNA, the CDR3 is TGTGCCAGCTTCGTCGAACAGGGCACAGATACGCAGTATTTT. It translates to CASFVEQGTDTQYF.